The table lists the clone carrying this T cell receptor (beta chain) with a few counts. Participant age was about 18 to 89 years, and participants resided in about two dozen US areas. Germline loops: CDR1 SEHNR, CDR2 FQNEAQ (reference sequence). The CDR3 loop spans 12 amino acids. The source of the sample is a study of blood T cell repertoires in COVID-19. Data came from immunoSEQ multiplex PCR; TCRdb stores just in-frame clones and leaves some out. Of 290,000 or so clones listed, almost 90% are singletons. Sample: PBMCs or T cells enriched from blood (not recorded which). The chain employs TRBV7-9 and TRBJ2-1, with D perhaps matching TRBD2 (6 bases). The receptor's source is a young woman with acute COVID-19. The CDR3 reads CGGGDSYNEQFF. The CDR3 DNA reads TGTGGTGGAGGGGACTCCTACAATGAGCAGTTCTTC.